The 31 T cell receptor beta chains reported below all come from one sample, sequenced in a study of T cell responses to AZD1222 COVID-19 vaccine. Here immunoSEQ multiplex PCR was the method, and the copy in TCRdb shows in-frame clones only, minus some. Of 95,000 to 150,000 clones detected, roughly 89% appear once; the ten largest clones hold roughly 4.1%. Sequenced material: peripheral blood, taken on day 0 of AZD1222 vaccination. The origin of the receptors is an adult in good health.

V gene TRBV19 combines with J gene TRBJ2-1, with TRBD2 as a possible D gene (6 bases). V lost 3 bases to trimming and J lost 2 bases, with 11 bases between them. The CDR3 covers 15 residues. The germline V gene has CDR1 LNHDA and CDR2 SQIVND (reference sequence). CDR3 sequence reads: CASSMGLATYNEQFF. CDR3 DNA sequence: TGTGCCAGTAGTATGGGGCTAGCGACCTACAATGAGCAGTTCTTC.

The chain couples TRBV29-1 to TRBJ2-5; possible D gene TRBD1, 5 bases. The CDR3 is 12 residues long. Germline V gene data show CDR1 as SQVTM and CDR2 as ANQGSEA. Trimming removed 4 bases from V and 4 bases from J, with 10 bases in between. The CDR3 nucleotides are TGCAGCGTTGGTCAGGGTGTAGAGACCCAGTACTTC. It yields the protein CSVGQGVETQYF. The full variable domain, with the rest looked up from reference TRBV29-1 and TRBJ2-5, is SAVISQKPSRDICQRGTSLTIQCQVDSQVTMMFWYRQQPGQSLTLIATANQGSEATYESGFVIDKFPISRPNLTFSTLTVSNMSPEDSSIYLCSVGQGVETQYFGPGTRLLVL.

The chain is built from TRBV5-1 and TRBJ1-1; 10 positions match TRBD1. The germline CDR1 and CDR2 sequences are SGHRS and YFSETQ. The CDR3 has 19 amino acids. V lost 4 bases and J lost 5; bases outside the gene matches: 20. The CDR3 region has the DNA TGCGCCAGCAGCCCCCCCGGGGGACAGGGGTTTTGGTCGAGTACTGAAGCTTTCTTT. Its translation is CASSPPGGQGFWSSTEAFF. The full variable domain, with the rest looked up from reference TRBV5-1 and TRBJ1-1, is KAGVTQTPRYLIKTRGQQVTLSCSPISGHRSVSWYQQTPGQGLQFLFEYFSETQRNKGNFPGRFSGRQFSNSRSEMNVSTLELGDSALYLCASSPPGGQGFWSSTEAFFGQGTRLTVV.

The genes are TRBV10-3 and TRBJ2-3, with TRBD2 identical over 7 bases. Germline CDR1 ENHRY, CDR2 SYGVKD. The CDR3 totals 16 residues. J lost 3 bases, V lost 0 bases, and 6 bases had no gene match. CDR3 residues: CAISESDGRTTDTQYF. The CDR3 DNA is TGTGCCATCAGTGAGTCTGACGGGAGGACTACAGATACGCAGTATTTT.

V gene TRBV28 combines with J gene TRBJ2-7, with 7 bases lining up with TRBD1. Germline V gene data show CDR1 as MDHEN and CDR2 as SYDVKM. This CDR3 is built from 13 residues. The trim removed 2 bases at V and 3 bases at J, leaving 1 base unmatched. DNA of the CDR3: TGTGCCAGCAGTTTAGGGACAGACTACGAGCAGTACTTC. Amino acid sequence: CASSLGTDYEQYF.

The sample holds one count of this clone. DNA for the CDR3: TGTGCCAGTTGCGCGGGAGGGGGCCATAATTCACCCCTCCACTTT. It specifies CASCAGGGHNSPLHF. The chain links TRBV19 to TRBJ1-6; 7 bases line up with TRBD1. This CDR3 comprises 15 residues. Trimming removed 8 bases from V and 5 bases from J; junction bases left unmatched: 9. Germline V gives CDR1 LNHDA, CDR2 SQIVND (reference sequence).

The J gene is TRBJ1-5, the V gene TRBV6-1, with 9 bases aligning to TRBD1. Germline assignment: CDR1 MNHNS and CDR2 SASEGT. The CDR3 loop spans 17 amino acids. The V gene end was trimmed by 4 bases and the J gene end by 0 bases; junction bases not matched to a gene: 7. The CDR3 coding sequence is TGTGCCAGCAGTGGAGGGACAGGGATAAATAGCAATCAGCCCCAGCATTTT. This translates into CASSGGTGINSNQPQHF.

This chain joins TRBV9 and TRBJ2-3; no clear D gene. Per germline, CDR1 SGDLS and CDR2 YYNGEE. This CDR3 is built from 13 residues. Trimming stripped 4 bases from V and 4 bases from J, with 10 bases between. The CDR3 spells CASSHPRSDTQYF. CDR3 nucleotide sequence: TGTGCCAGCAGCCATCCTAGATCAGATACGCAGTATTTT. Variable domain in full (rest from reference TRBV9 and TRBJ2-3): DSGVTQTPKHLITATGQRVTLRCSPRSGDLSVYWYQQSLDQGLQFLIQYYNGEERAKGNILERFSAQQFPDLHSELNLSSLELGDSALYFCASSHPRSDTQYFGPGTRLTVL.

The chain couples TRBV11-2 to TRBJ2-4; 7 bases agree with TRBD2. J gave up 1 base and V 0 bases, and 0 bases lay outside the gene matches. Looked up from germline, CDR1 is SGHAT and CDR2 is FQNNGV. The CDR3 is 15 residues long. CDR3 residues: CASSLDGGAKNIQYF. CDR3 nucleotides: TGTGCCAGCAGCTTAGACGGGGGGGCCAAAAACATTCAGTACTTC.

V usage is TRBV19 and J usage is TRBJ1-1, with D tentatively TRBD1 (5 bases). Between the trimmed V and J ends, which lost 3 bases and 2 bases, there was a span of 16 bases. The CDR3 has 16 residues. Germline loops: CDR1 LNHDA, CDR2 SQIVND (reference sequence). DNA of the CDR3: TGTGCCAGTAGTATCGGTGGGGTAGGGGTTAACACTGAAGCTTTCTTT. Encoded protein: CASSIGGVGVNTEAFF. The variable domain in full, with the rest retrieved from reference TRBV19 and TRBJ1-1, is DGGITQSPKYLFRKEGQNVTLSCEQNLNHDAMYWYRQDPGQGLRLIYYSQIVNDFQKGDIAEGYSVSREKKESFPLTVTSAQKNPTAFYLCASSIGGVGVNTEAFFGQGTRLTVV.

The count of this clone is one. This sequence joins TRBV6-1 and TRBJ2-7; 11 bases line up with TRBD2. The CDR3 spans 16 residues. Trimming cost V 3 bases and J 5 bases; bases outside gene matches: 9. CDR1 and CDR2 (germline): MNHNS, SASEGT. Written as DNA, the CDR3 is TGTGCCAGCAGTGAGCTAGCGGGAGGCCGCGGGAACGAGCAGTACTTC. Protein sequence: CASSELAGGRGNEQYF.

The chain joins TRBV5-4 to TRBJ2-1, with 10 nucleotides matching TRBD2. Germline assignment: CDR1 SGHNT and CDR2 YYREEE (reference sequence). The CDR3 length is 14 residues. The V and J ends lost 0 bases and 8 bases, in that order; junction bases with no gene match: 2. As DNA, the CDR3 is TGTGCCAGCAGCTTGGCTAGCGGGGGCGATGAGCAGTTCTTC. It specifies CASSLASGGDEQFF.

This clone appeared once. The chain couples TRBV5-1 to TRBJ2-5, with 12 bases that match TRBD1. Germline V gene lookup returns CDR1 SGHRS and CDR2 YFSETQ. J lost 5 bases, V lost 3 bases, and 5 bases had no gene match. CDR3 length: 15 amino acids. CDR3 sequence (DNA): TGCGCCAGCAGCTGGGGGACAGGGGGCCCGGAGACCCAGTACTTC. Residues: CASSWGTGGPETQYF.

This clone is a singleton in its sample. The V call is TRBV21-1, the J call TRBJ2-7; no check of the table's D call, TRBD1, against the DNA was made. TRBV21-1 is annotated as a pseudogene. The CDR3 is 16 amino acids. In nucleotides, the CDR3 is TGTGCCAGCAGCAAAATGGACAGGGCGTCTTCCTACGAGCAGTACTTC. Its translation is CASSKMDRASSYEQYF.

The chain has TRBV5-1 and TRBJ1-1; TRBD1 might be the D (6 bases). The CDR3 totals 16 residues. Per the germline V gene, CDR1 is SGHRS and CDR2 is YFSETQ. The V end lost 0 bases, the J end lost 0 bases, and 12 bases lay between the germline ends. CDR3 bases: TGCGCCAGCAGCTTGGGACAGGCGGTGATGAACACTGAAGCTTTCTTT. Residues: CASSLGQAVMNTEAFF.

The chain has TRBV11-2 and TRBJ2-3, with unresolved D. This CDR3 comprises 14 residues. Per germline, CDR1 SGHAT and CDR2 FQNNGV. Trimming pared 5 bases from V and 4 bases from J, leaving 13 bases between. CDR3: CASSETQSADTQYF. CDR3 DNA sequence: TGTGCCAGCAGCGAGACCCAAAGCGCAGATACGCAGTATTTT.

The chain carries TRBV14 and TRBJ2-7; no firm D call. Germline values: CDR1 SGHDN, CDR2 FVKESK. CDR3 length: 19 residues. V lost 0 bases and J 6 bases, leaving 27 bases between the germline ends. The CDR3 spells CASSQDLTPRRFPACEQYF. The DNA for the CDR3 is TGTGCCAGCAGCCAAGACCTAACCCCGAGAAGGTTCCCTGCCTGCGAGCAGTACTTC.

V and J are TRBV2 and TRBJ1-5, with TRBD1 identical over 10 bases. In germline, CDR1 is SNHLY, CDR2 FYNNEI. Trimming cost V 6 bases and J 6 bases; bases outside gene matches: 5. CDR3 length equals 14 residues. The CDR3 nucleotides read TGTGCCAGCAGGAGGGACAGGGGAAGTCAGCCCCAGCATTTT. This encodes CASRRDRGSQPQHF.

The chain couples TRBV6-6 to TRBJ1-2; 7 nucleotides line up with TRBD1. CDR3 size: 12 residues. V shed 4 bases, J shed 6 bases, and the junction held 2 bases outside the gene matches. CDR1 MNHNY and CDR2 SVGAGI come from the germline V gene (reference sequence). In DNA, the CDR3 is TGTGCCAGCAGTTTTACAGGGGATGGCTACACCTTC. Translation: CASSFTGDGYTF.

This rearrangement joins TRBV5-4 to TRBJ1-6; perhaps TRBD1 as D (5 bases). This CDR3 contains 16 residues. The ends were cut back, 4 bases at V and 6 bases at J, with 17 bases in the middle. CDR1 is SGHNT and CDR2 is YYREEE in the germline V gene (reference sequence). This chain's CDR3 is CASSPAGAQSNSPLHF. CDR3 coding DNA: TGTGCCAGCAGCCCCGCCGGGGCCCAAAGTAATTCACCCCTCCACTTT.

In this sample, this clone turned up a few times. The V gene is TRBV6-2 or TRBV6-3, the J gene TRBJ2-7; D unclear. Trimming cost V 1 base and J 5 bases, with 6 bases left between them. This CDR3 contains 12 residues. The germline CDR1 and CDR2 sequences are MNHEY and SVGEGT. CDR3 nucleotide sequence: TGTGCCAGCAGTTACTGGGGAAACGAGCAGTACTTC. This sequence encodes CASSYWGNEQYF.

The rearrangement uses TRBV29-1 and TRBJ2-3, with D possibly being TRBD1 or TRBD2 (6 bases each). Germline CDR1 and CDR2: SQVTM and ANQGSEA. Trimming removed 8 bases from V and 3 bases from J, with 21 bases in between. The CDR3 extends over 15 amino acids. DNA of the CDR3: TGCAGCTCCCGGCGGGATGGGGGCTTGACAGATACGCAGTATTTT. This sequence encodes CSSRRDGGLTDTQYF.

This rearrangement joins TRBV12-5 to TRBJ1-2; no firm D call. Trimming pared 0 bases from V and 7 bases from J, leaving 9 bases between. Germline values: CDR1 LGHNT, CDR2 FRNRAP. The CDR3 runs to 13 residues. CDR3 loop: CASGLVPGSGYTF. CDR3 coding DNA: TGTGCTAGTGGTTTGGTACCCGGGAGTGGCTACACCTTC.

This clone was observed at least ten times. The CDR3 region is CASSYGTENEKLFF. CDR3 DNA sequence: TGTGCCAGCAGTTACGGGACAGAGAATGAAAAACTGTTTTTT. V and J are TRBV6-2 or TRBV6-3 and TRBJ1-4, with 7 bases lining up with TRBD1. V trimming: 2 bases; J trimming: 5 bases; junction bases outside the gene matches: 2. Germline V CDR1 and CDR2: MNHEY, SVGEGT. This CDR3 is 14 amino acids long.

V usage is TRBV7-2 and J usage is TRBJ1-2, with TRBD1 matching over 7 bases. V shed 5 bases and J 2 bases; nucleotides not matched to a gene: 5. Germline CDR1 reads SGHTA; CDR2 reads FQGNSA. CDR3 length: 14 amino acids. Here the CDR3 reads CASSRGTVNYGYTF. The CDR3, as DNA: TGTGCCAGCAGCAGAGGGACAGTAAACTATGGCTACACCTTC.

The CDR3: CASSSHSGDEQYF. CDR3 nucleotide sequence: TGTGCCAGCAGCTCCCATAGCGGGGACGAGCAGTACTTC. The rearrangement links TRBV7-8 to TRBJ2-7; 8 nucleotides match TRBD2. The CDR3 spans 13 residues. J lost 5 bases, V lost 4 bases, and 4 bases had no gene match. Germline CDR1 and CDR2: SGHVS and FQNEAQ.

The V and J genes are TRBV28 and TRBJ2-2, with 7 bases matching TRBD1. Germline V gives CDR1 MDHEN, CDR2 SYDVKM. CDR3 length: 13 residues. Germline trimming cut 5 bases from V and 7 bases from J; bases unmatched to any gene: 4. For the CDR3, the DNA is TGTGCCAGCAGTACGACAGGGAGCGGGGAGCTGTTTTTT. Encoded protein: CASSTTGSGELFF.

This clone has more than one count but fewer than ten. This chain connects TRBV11-2 to TRBJ2-5; TRBD2 matches 8 bases. Germline trimming cut 1 base from V and 5 bases from J; bases unmatched to any gene: 6. The CDR3 runs to 15 residues. CDR1 and CDR2 (germline): SGHAT, FQNNGV. The CDR3 spells CASSLGGAGAETQYF. The CDR3 bases are TGTGCCAGCAGCTTAGGTGGAGCGGGAGCCGAGACCCAGTACTTC. The entire variable domain, with the rest obtained from reference TRBV11-2 and TRBJ2-5, is as follows: EAGVAQSPRYKIIEKRQSVAFWCNPISGHATLYWYQQILGQGPKLLIQFQNNGVVDDSQLPKDRFSAERLKGVDSTLKIQPAKLEDSAVYLCASSLGGAGAETQYFGPGTRLLVL.

The chain recombines TRBV19 with TRBJ1-1; D gene ambiguous. Trimming cost V 2 bases and J 2 bases, with 9 bases left between them. CDR1 LNHDA and CDR2 SQIVND come from the germline V gene (reference sequence). CDR3 length: 14 residues. In nucleotides, the CDR3 is TGTGCCAGTAGTATAATAGCAATAAACACTGAAGCTTTCTTT. This translates into CASSIIAINTEAFF.

The chain joins TRBV18 to TRBJ1-1; D possibly corresponds to TRBD1 (5 bases). The CDR3 has 15 residues. Germline CDR1 reads KGHSH; CDR2 reads LQKENI. Trimming shortened V by 0 bases and J by 1 base, and 9 bases separated the two germline ends. As DNA, the CDR3 is TGTGCCAGCTCACCACCGGCAGGGAGGAACACTGAAGCTTTCTTT. This encodes CASSPPAGRNTEAFF.

The CDR3 DNA reads as TGTGCCAGCAGTGACTCAGGGGCGGGCGCCAACGTCCTGACTTTC. Translating gives CASSDSGAGANVLTF. The V gene is TRBV6-4, the J gene TRBJ2-6; D tentatively fits TRBD1 or TRBD2 (5 bases each). The CDR3 length is 15 residues. From germline, CDR1 is MRHNA and CDR2 SNTAGT. The germline V and J ends were trimmed by 0 bases and 7 bases, with 10 bases remaining between them.